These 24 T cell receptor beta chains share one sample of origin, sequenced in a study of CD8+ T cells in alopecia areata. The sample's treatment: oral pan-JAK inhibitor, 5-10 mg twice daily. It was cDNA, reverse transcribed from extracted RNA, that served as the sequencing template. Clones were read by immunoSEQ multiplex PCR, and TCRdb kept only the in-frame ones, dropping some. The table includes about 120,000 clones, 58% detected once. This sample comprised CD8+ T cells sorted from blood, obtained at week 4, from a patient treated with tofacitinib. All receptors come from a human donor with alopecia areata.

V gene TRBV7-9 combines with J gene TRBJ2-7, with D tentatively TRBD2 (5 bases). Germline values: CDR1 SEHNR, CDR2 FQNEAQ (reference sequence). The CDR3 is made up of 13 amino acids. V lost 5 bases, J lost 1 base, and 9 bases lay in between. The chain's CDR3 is CASSPRTSYEQYF. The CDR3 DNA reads TGTGCCAGCAGCCCACGGACTTCCTACGAGCAGTACTTC.

CDR3 region: CAWSVVSGQETQYF. In nucleotides, the CDR3 is TGTGCCTGGAGTGTAGTCTCAGGCCAAGAGACCCAGTACTTC. This chain joins TRBV30 and TRBJ2-5, with no clear D. Germline CDR1 reads GTSNPN; CDR2 reads SVGIG (reference sequence). The CDR3 length is 14 residues. V was shortened by 0 bases and J by 1 base, with 9 bases between the two germline ends.

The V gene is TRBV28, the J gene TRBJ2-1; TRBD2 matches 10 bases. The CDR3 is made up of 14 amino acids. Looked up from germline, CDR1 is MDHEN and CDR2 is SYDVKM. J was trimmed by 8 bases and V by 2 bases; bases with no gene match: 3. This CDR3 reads CASSLELAGDEQFF. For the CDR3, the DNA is TGTGCCAGCAGTTTAGAGCTAGCGGGGGATGAGCAGTTCTTC.

The CDR3 DNA reads TGCAGCGTTGAGTCGGGTGACGGTCAGCCCCAGCATTTT. Translating gives CSVESGDGQPQHF. V and J are TRBV29-1 and TRBJ1-5; no clear D. V lost 3 bases and J 6 bases, leaving 12 bases between the germline ends. The CDR3 covers 13 residues. Germline CDR1 SQVTM, CDR2 ANQGSEA.

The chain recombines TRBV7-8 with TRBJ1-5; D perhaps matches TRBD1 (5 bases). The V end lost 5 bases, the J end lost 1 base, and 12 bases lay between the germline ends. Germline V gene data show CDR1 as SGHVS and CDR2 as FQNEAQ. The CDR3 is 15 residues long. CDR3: CASSLATASNQPQHF. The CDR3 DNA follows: TGTGCCAGCAGCCTCGCGACAGCGAGCAATCAGCCCCAGCATTTT.

CDR3 protein: CASSSKQDRSTVGGYTF. CDR3 in DNA: TGCGCCAGCAGCTCAAAACAAGACAGGTCGACAGTTGGGGGCTACACCTTC. The chain has TRBV5-1 and TRBJ1-2, with D possibly matching TRBD1 (6 bases). This CDR3 is built from 17 residues. Germline V gene lookup returns CDR1 SGHRS and CDR2 YFSETQ. V was pared by 3 bases and J by 8 bases, with 26 bases between.

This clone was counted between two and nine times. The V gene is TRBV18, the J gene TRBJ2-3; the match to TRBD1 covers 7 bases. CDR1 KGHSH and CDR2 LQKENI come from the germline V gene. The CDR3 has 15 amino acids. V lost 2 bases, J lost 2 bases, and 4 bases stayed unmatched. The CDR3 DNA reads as TGTGCCAGCTCACCAGGGGACAGCTTCACAGATACGCAGTATTTT. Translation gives CASSPGDSFTDTQYF.

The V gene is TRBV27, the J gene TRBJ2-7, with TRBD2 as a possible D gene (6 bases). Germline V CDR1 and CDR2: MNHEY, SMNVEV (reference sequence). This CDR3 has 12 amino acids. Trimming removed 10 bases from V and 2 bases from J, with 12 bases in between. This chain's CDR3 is CANAGTAYEQYF. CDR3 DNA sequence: TGTGCCAATGCGGGAACCGCCTACGAGCAGTACTTC.

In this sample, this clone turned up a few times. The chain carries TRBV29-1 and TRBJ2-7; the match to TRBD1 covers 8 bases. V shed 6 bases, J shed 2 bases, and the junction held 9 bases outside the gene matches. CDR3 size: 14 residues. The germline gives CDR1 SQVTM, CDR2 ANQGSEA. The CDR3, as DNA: TGCAGCGTGGAGGACAGGGCGGAAACCTACGAGCAGTACTTC. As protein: CSVEDRAETYEQYF.

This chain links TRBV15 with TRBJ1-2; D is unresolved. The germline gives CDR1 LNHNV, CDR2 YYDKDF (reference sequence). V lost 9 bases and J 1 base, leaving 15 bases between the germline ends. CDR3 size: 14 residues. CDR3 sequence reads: CATTLRQDNYGYTF. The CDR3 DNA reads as TGTGCCACGACCCTCCGCCAGGATAACTATGGCTACACCTTC.

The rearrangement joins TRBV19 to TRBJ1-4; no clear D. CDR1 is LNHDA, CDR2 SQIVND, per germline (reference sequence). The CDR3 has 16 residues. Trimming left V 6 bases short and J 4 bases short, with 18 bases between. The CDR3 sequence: CASSREVAALNEKLFF. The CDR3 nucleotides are TGTGCCAGTAGCCGGGAAGTGGCAGCACTTAATGAAAAACTGTTTTTT.

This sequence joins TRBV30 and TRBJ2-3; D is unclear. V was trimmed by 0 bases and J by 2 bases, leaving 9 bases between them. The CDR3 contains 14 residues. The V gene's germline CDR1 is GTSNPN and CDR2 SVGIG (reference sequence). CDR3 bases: TGTGCCTGGAGTGTAGGGCACAACACAGATACGCAGTATTTT. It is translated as CAWSVGHNTDTQYF.

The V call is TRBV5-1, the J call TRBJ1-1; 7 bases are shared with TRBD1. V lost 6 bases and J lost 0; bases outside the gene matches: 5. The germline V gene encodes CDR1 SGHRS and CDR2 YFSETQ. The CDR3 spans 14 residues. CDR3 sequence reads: CASTGTDMNTEAFF. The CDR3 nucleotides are TGCGCCAGCACGGGGACAGACATGAACACTGAAGCTTTCTTT.

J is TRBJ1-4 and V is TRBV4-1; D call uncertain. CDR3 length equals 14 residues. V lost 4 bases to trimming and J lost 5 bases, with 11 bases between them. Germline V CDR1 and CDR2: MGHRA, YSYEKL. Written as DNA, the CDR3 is TGCGCCAGCAGCCGGATCGGCGGAAATGAAAAACTGTTTTTT. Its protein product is CASSRIGGNEKLFF.

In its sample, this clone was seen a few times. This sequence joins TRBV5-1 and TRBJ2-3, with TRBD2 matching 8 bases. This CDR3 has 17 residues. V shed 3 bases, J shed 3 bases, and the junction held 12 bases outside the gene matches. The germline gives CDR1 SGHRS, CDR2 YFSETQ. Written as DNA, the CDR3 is TGCGCCAGCAGCTATGAAGCGGGGACTAGTCCGACAGATACGCAGTATTTT. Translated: CASSYEAGTSPTDTQYF.

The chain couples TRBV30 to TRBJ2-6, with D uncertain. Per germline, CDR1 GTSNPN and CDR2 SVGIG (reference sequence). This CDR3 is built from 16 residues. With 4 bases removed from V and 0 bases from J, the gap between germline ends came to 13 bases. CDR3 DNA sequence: TGTGCCTGGATCCAGGATTTACTCTCTGGGGCCAACGTCCTGACTTTC. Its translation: CAWIQDLLSGANVLTF.

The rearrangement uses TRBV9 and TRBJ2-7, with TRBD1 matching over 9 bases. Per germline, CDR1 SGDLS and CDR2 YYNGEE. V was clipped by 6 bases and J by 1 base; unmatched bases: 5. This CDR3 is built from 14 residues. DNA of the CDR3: TGTGCCAGCACCTTAGGGACAGGGTCCTACGAGCAGTACTTC. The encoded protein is CASTLGTGSYEQYF.

CDR3 nucleotide sequence: TGTGCCAGCAGCGCCTGGGGGACAGATACGCAGTATTTT. Encoded protein: CASSAWGTDTQYF. The chain employs TRBV9 and TRBJ2-3; perhaps D is TRBD1 or TRBD2 (5 bases each). In germline, CDR1 is SGDLS, CDR2 YYNGEE. CDR3 size: 13 residues. Trimming removed 3 bases at V and 3 bases at J, with 8 bases between.

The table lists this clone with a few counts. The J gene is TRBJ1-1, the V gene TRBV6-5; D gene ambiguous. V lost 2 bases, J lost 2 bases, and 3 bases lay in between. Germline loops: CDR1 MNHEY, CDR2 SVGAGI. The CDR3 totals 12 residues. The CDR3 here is CASSYDNTEAFF. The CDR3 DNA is TGTGCCAGCAGTTACGACAACACTGAAGCTTTCTTT.

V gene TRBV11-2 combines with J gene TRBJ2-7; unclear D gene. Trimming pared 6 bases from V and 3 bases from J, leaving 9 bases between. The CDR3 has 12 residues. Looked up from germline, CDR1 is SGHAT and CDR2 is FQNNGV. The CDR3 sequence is CASREPFYEQYF. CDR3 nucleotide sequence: TGTGCCAGCAGGGAGCCCTTCTACGAGCAGTACTTC.

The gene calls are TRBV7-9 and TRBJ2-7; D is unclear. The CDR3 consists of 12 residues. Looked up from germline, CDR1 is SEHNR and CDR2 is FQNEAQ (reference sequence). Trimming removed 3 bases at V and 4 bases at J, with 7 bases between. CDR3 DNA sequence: TGTGCCAGCAGCTTGGTGCAGTACGAGCAGTACTTC. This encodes CASSLVQYEQYF. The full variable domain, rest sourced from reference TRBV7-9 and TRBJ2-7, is DTGVSQNPRHKITKRGQNVTFRCDPISEHNRLYWYRQTLGQGPEFLTYFQNEAQLEKSRLLSDRFSAERPKGSFSTLEIQRTEQGDSAMYLCASSLVQYEQYFGPGTRLTVT.

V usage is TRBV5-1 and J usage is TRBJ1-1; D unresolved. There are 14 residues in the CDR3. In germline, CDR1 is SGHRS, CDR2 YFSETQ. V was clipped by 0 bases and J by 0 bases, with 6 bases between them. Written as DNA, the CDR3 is TGCGCCAGCAGCTTGGGGGAGGTGAACACTGAAGCTTTCTTT. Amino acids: CASSLGEVNTEAFF.

The CDR3 sequence: CASSLYVGDPQETQYF. The CDR3 nucleotides are TGTGCCAGCAGTTTATATGTGGGGGACCCCCAAGAGACCCAGTACTTC. V is TRBV27 and J is TRBJ2-5; D possibly matches TRBD1 or TRBD2 (5 bases each). Germline V lookup: CDR1 MNHEY, CDR2 SMNVEV (reference sequence). Trimming stripped 1 base from V and 1 base from J, with 13 bases between. The CDR3 totals 16 residues.

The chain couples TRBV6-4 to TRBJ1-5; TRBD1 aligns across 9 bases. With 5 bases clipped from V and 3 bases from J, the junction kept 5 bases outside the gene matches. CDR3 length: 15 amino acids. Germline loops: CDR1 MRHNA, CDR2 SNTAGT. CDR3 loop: CASSKTGGDNQPQHF. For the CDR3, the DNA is TGTGCCAGCAGTAAGACAGGGGGGGACAATCAGCCCCAGCATTTT.